Shown below are 15 T cell receptor beta chains from a single sample sequenced in a study of T-cell memory formation after mild COVID-19. TCRdb redid the calling of the 5' RACE reads with MiXCR, one entry per CDR3 protein. Here the sample spans hundreds of thousands of distinct CDR3 sequences, about 19% being singletons. The sample comprised PBMCs or a T cell subset sorted from them (not recorded which). These TCRs come from an adult woman who had mild COVID-19 (a few samples of this study predate the infection). Cell type and time point are not known.

This clonotype has a handful of counts. The rearrangement joins TRBV15 to TRBJ2-1; D gene ambiguous. This CDR3 spans 12 amino acids. CDR1 and CDR2 (germline): LNHNV, YYDKDF (reference sequence). V was clipped by 2 bases and J by 5 bases, with 4 bases between them. The CDR3 bases are TGTGCCACCAGCAGAACCAACAATGAGCAGTTCTTC. Protein sequence: CATSRTNNEQFF.

Only a few counts were recorded for this clonotype. The chain carries TRBV18 and TRBJ1-3; D not resolved. The V gene's germline CDR1 is KGHSH and CDR2 LQKENI. CDR3 size: 14 residues. Between the trimmed V and J ends, which lost 6 bases and 1 base, there was a span of 10 bases. The CDR3 loop reads CASSSGISGNTIYF. CDR3 nucleotides: TGTGCCAGCTCTTCCGGGATTTCTGGAAACACCATATATTTT.

The chain is built from TRBV5-1 and TRBJ2-7; a possible D gene is TRBD1 (5 bases). Germline loops: CDR1 SGHRS, CDR2 YFSETQ. V was shortened by 2 bases and J by 1 base, with 19 bases between the two germline ends. The CDR3 covers 17 residues. The CDR3 spells CASSFPPGKVGSYEQYF. The CDR3, as DNA: TGCGCCAGCAGCTTTCCCCCAGGGAAGGTCGGGTCCTACGAGCAGTACTTC.

This clonotype was observed a few times. V gene TRBV5-6 combines with J gene TRBJ1-1; the D is unclear. In germline, CDR1 is SGHDT, CDR2 YYEEEE. The V end lost 5 bases, the J end lost 0 bases, and 5 bases lay between the germline ends. The CDR3 length is 12 residues. The CDR3 here is CASSMVNTEAFF. The CDR3 bases are TGTGCCAGCAGTATGGTGAACACTGAAGCTTTCTTT.

This chain joins TRBV10-3 and TRBJ2-2, with a weak D call TRBD1 (6 bases). V lost 10 bases to trimming and J lost 2 bases, with 11 bases between them. The CDR3 is 13 residues long. In germline, CDR1 is ENHRY, CDR2 SYGVKD. In DNA form, the CDR3 reads TGTGCCACACGGACAGATAACACCGGGGAGCTGTTTTTT. It specifies CATRTDNTGELFF.

This clonotype turned up a few times. The chain uses TRBV12-3 or TRBV12-4 and TRBJ1-4; tentative D call: TRBD1 (5 bases). Trimming removed 3 bases from V and 0 bases from J, with 17 bases in between. The CDR3 covers 18 residues. As DNA, the CDR3 is TGTGCCAGCAGTTTGAGGGGACGAACTTCTGCAACTAATGAAAAACTGTTTTTT. Translating gives CASSLRGRTSATNEKLFF.

This clonotype was observed a few times. This chain uses TRBV4-1 with TRBJ2-5, with D perhaps matching TRBD1 (6 bases). CDR1 is MGHRA and CDR2 is YSYEKL in the germline V gene. Between the trimmed V and J ends, which lost 2 bases and 5 bases, there was a span of 15 bases. This CDR3 region has 15 residues. This CDR3 reads CASSQQGRAGETQYF. DNA of the CDR3: TGCGCCAGCAGCCAACAGGGGAGAGCCGGGGAGACCCAGTACTTC.

This clonotype was counted only a few times. The chain combines TRBV12-3 or TRBV12-4 with TRBJ1-5; no clear D. The CDR3 totals 15 residues. Trimming removed 1 base from V and 7 bases from J, with 14 bases in between. CDR3: CASSLGRPGHQPQHF. The CDR3, as DNA: TGTGCCAGCAGTTTAGGGAGACCGGGCCACCAGCCCCAGCATTTT.

This clonotype was seen at least ten times. The gene calls are TRBV30 and TRBJ2-7; D not certain. V shed 1 base and J shed 3 bases, with 7 bases lying between them. CDR1 GTSNPN and CDR2 SVGIG come from the germline V gene (reference sequence). There are 12 residues in the CDR3. This chain's CDR3 is CAWSGGYYEQYF. The CDR3 DNA reads as TGTGCCTGGAGTGGGGGATACTACGAGCAGTACTTC.

This clonotype has just a few counts. The V and J genes are TRBV7-2 and TRBJ1-2, with D unclear. The germline CDR1 and CDR2 sequences are SGHTA and FQGNSA. With 4 bases removed from V and 6 bases from J, the gap between germline ends came to 12 bases. The CDR3 runs to 13 residues. CDR3 region: CASSSAWTNGYTF. The CDR3 DNA is TGTGCCAGCAGCTCCGCGTGGACGAATGGCTACACCTTC.

The gene calls are TRBV6-2 or TRBV6-3 and TRBJ2-1; the D is unclear. This CDR3 is 15 amino acids long. Germline lookup yields CDR1 MNHEY and CDR2 SVGEGT. Trimming left V 2 bases short and J 8 bases short, with 16 bases between. CDR3 region: CASSYGVRSDDEQFF. The CDR3 DNA reads as TGTGCCAGCAGTTACGGGGTGAGGAGCGACGATGAGCAGTTCTTC.

This chain links TRBV6-6 with TRBJ1-6; D might be TRBD1 (6 bases). Between the trimmed V and J ends, which lost 8 bases and 10 bases, there was a span of 24 bases. Germline V gives CDR1 MNHNY, CDR2 SVGAGI (reference sequence). The CDR3 loop spans 16 amino acids. In DNA, the CDR3 is TGTGCCAGCGGGGCCGCAGGGGCCGAAGTGCAGTCACCCCTCCACTTT. Its protein is CASGAAGAEVQSPLHF.

This chain connects TRBV12-3 or TRBV12-4 to TRBJ2-6; TRBD1 agrees at 8 bases. V lost 4 bases, J lost 4 bases, and 3 bases stayed unmatched. The CDR3 covers 15 residues. This CDR3 reads CASSSTGVGANVLTF. CDR3 DNA: TGTGCCAGCAGTTCGACAGGGGTGGGGGCCAACGTCCTGACTTTC.

This clonotype was detected only a few times. The genes are TRBV7-2 and TRBJ2-1, with 7 positions matching TRBD1. After removal of 5 bases from V and 10 bases from J, the junction contained 14 bases not matched to a gene. The CDR3 extends over 15 amino acids. Per germline, CDR1 SGHTA and CDR2 FQGNSA. This CDR3 reads CASSKPGTALREQFF. The CDR3, as DNA: TGTGCCAGCAGCAAACCCGGGACAGCCCTTAGGGAGCAGTTCTTC.

This clonotype has only a few counts. The chain has TRBV5-1 and TRBJ1-2, with 10 bases aligning to TRBD1. This CDR3 region has 15 residues. The V gene end was trimmed by 3 bases and the J gene end by 8 bases; junction bases not matched to a gene: 10. CDR1 SGHRS and CDR2 YFSETQ come from the germline V gene. CDR3 coding DNA: TGCGCCAGCAGCTGGGACAGACAGGGGGCATACGGCTACACCTTC. Its protein is CASSWDRQGAYGYTF.